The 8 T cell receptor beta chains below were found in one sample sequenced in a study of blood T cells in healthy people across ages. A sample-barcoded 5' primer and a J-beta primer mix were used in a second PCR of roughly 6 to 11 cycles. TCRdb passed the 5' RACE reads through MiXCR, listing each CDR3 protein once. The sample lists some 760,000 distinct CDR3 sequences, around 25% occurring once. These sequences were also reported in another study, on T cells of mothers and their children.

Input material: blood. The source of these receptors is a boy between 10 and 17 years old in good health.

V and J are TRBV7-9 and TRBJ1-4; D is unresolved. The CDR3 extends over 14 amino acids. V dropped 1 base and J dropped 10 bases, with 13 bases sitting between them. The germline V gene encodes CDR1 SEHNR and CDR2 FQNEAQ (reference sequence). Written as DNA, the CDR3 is TGTGCCAGCAGCTTAGAGGCTCCCGCGGTAAAACTGTTTTTT. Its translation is CASSLEAPAVKLFF.

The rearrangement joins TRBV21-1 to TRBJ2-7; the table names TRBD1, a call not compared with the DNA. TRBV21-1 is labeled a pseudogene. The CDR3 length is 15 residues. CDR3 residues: CASSPSGTTYYEQYF. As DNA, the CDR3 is TGTGCCAGCAGCCCCTCGGGGACAACCTACTACGAGCAGTACTTC.

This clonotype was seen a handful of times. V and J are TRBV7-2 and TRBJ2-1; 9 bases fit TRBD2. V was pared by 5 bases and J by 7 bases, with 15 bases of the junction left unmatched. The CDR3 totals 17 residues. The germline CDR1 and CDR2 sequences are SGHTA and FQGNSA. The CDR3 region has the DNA TGTGCCAGCAGCCCGCAAGGGGGACAAGCGGGAGGAAATGAGCAGTTCTTC. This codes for CASSPQGGQAGGNEQFF.

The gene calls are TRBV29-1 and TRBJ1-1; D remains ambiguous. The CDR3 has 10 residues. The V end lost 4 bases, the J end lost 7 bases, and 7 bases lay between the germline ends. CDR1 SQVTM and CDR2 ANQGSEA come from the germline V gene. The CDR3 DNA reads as TGCAGCGTTGTTGGCAGTGAAGCTTTCTTT. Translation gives CSVVGSEAFF.

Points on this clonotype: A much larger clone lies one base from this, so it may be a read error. In nucleotides, the CDR3 is TGTGCCATCAGTGAGCGGCGGGGGGGTCCCAAAAGCACAGATACGCGGTATTTT. Amino acids: CAISERRGGPKSTDTRYF. The chain is built from TRBV10-3 and TRBJ2-3, with 9 bases lining up with TRBD2. The germline CDR1 and CDR2 sequences are ENHRY and SYGVKD. This CDR3 spans 18 amino acids.

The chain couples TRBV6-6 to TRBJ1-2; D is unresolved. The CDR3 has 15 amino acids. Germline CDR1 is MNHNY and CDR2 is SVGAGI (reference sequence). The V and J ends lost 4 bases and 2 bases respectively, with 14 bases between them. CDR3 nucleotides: TGTGCCAGCAGTTCCACCGATCCGGGCAACTATGGCTACACCTTC. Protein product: CASSSTDPGNYGYTF.

The CDR3 protein is CASSGSGQGWLPYEQYF. CDR3 DNA: TGTGCCAGCAGTGGGAGTGGGCAGGGCTGGCTCCCCTACGAGCAGTACTTC. The chain combines TRBV25-1 with TRBJ2-7; a weak D match, TRBD1 (5 bases). Germline CDR1 and CDR2: MGHDK and SYGVNS. The CDR3 is 17 amino acids. Trimming pared 4 bases from V and 2 bases from J, leaving 21 bases between.

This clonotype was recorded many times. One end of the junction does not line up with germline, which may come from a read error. The CDR3 DNA follows: TGTGCCAGCAGACCGGGACAGGGATACGAGCAGTACTTC. Its protein product is CASRPGQGYEQYF. The gene calls are TRBV5-1 and TRBJ2-7; 9 nucleotides agree with TRBD1. This CDR3 comprises 13 residues. Germline CDR1 SGHRS, CDR2 YFSETQ.